The 29 T cell receptor beta chains below were found in one sample sequenced in a study of blood T cell repertoires in COVID-19 (dated by TCRdb to the early 2020s). Library creation used the immunoSEQ multiplex PCR assay. TCRdb limited this immuneACCESS table to in-frame rearrangements with V and J called. A share of clones is missing; checked studies link under half to unresolved V genes, and the rest is unexplained. The sample profile shows 140,000 to 150,000 clones; roughly 80% of them were found once. The biggest ten clones account for nearly 3% of the sample. Sequencing was done on a sample of peripheral blood. The receptors shown here come from a woman aged 40 to 50 with active or convalescent COVID-19.

V gene TRBV7-2 combines with J gene TRBJ2-2; 8 nucleotides agree with TRBD2. Trimming removed 1 base from V and 6 bases from J; junction bases left unmatched: 7. The CDR3 consists of 16 residues. Germline V gives CDR1 SGHTA, CDR2 FQGNSA. The CDR3 here is CASSLERGLVAGELFF. The DNA for the CDR3 is TGTGCCAGCAGCTTAGAACGGGGACTAGTGGCCGGGGAGCTGTTTTTT. Using reference TRBV7-2 and TRBJ2-2 for the parts outside the CDR3, the full variable domain is GAGVSQSPSNKVTEKGKDVELRCDPISGHTALYWYRQSLGQGLEFLIYFQGNSAPDKSGLPSDRFSAERTGGSVSTLTIQRTQQEDSAVYLCASSLERGLVAGELFFGEGSRLTVL.

The chain is built from TRBV18 and TRBJ2-7; 8 positions agree with TRBD1. This CDR3 has 15 residues. Trimming took 3 bases from V and 2 from J; bases not matched to a gene: 6. CDR1 is KGHSH, CDR2 LQKENI, per germline. The CDR3 here is CASSPTGTGAYEQYF. CDR3 bases: TGTGCCAGCTCACCCACCGGGACAGGAGCCTACGAGCAGTACTTC.

This chain uses TRBV6-1 with TRBJ1-2, with 8 bases fitting TRBD1. From germline, CDR1 is MNHNS and CDR2 SASEGT. Losses at the gene ends were 0 bases for V and 8 bases for J; bases not matched to a gene: 14. This CDR3 spans 17 amino acids. CDR3 DNA sequence: TGTGCCAGCAGTGAAGCACGATGGGACAGGCCCTTTGGCGGCTACACCTTC. Amino acids: CASSEARWDRPFGGYTF.

This chain links TRBV10-1 with TRBJ2-7; TRBD1 aligns across 8 bases. Trimming took 2 bases from V and 7 from J; bases not matched to a gene: 4. The CDR3 is 13 amino acids. Per the germline V gene, CDR1 is WNHNN and CDR2 is SYGVQD (reference sequence). Here the CDR3 DNA reads TGCGCCAGCAGTGAGGTGACAGGGGAAGAGCAGTACTTC. Amino acids: CASSEVTGEEQYF.

The gene calls are TRBV18 and TRBJ1-5, with 7 positions matching TRBD1. The CDR3 is made up of 15 amino acids. In germline, CDR1 is KGHSH, CDR2 LQKENI. V lost 6 bases and J lost 0; bases outside the gene matches: 5. The CDR3, as DNA: TGTGCCAGCTCGGCAGGGGGTTTTAGCAATCAGCCCCAGCATTTT. It is translated as CASSAGGFSNQPQHF.

The chain joins TRBV11-3 to TRBJ2-1; 10 nucleotides agree with TRBD1. The V segment lost 1 base and the J segment 5 bases; nucleotides outside the gene matches: 2. Germline V lookup: CDR1 SGHNT, CDR2 YENEEA. This CDR3 comprises 15 residues. DNA of the CDR3: TGTGCCAGCAGCTTAGGGACAGGGGGTAACAATGAGCAGTTCTTC. Its protein product is CASSLGTGGNNEQFF. The full variable domain, its missing parts supplied by reference TRBV11-3 and TRBJ2-1, is EAGVVQSPRYKIIEKKQPVAFWCNPISGHNTLYWYLQNLGQGPELLIRYENEEAVDDSQLPKDRFSAERLKGVDSTLKIQPAELGDSAVYLCASSLGTGGNNEQFFGPGTRLTVL.

The chain is built from TRBV27 and TRBJ1-5; D remains ambiguous. This CDR3 has 15 residues. Germline values: CDR1 MNHEY, CDR2 SMNVEV (reference sequence). Deletions cut 2 bases from V and 4 bases from J, with 12 bases between. CDR3 in DNA: TGTGCCAGCAGTTTAACGCGCCGAATAAATCAGCCCCAGCATTTT. This gives the protein CASSLTRRINQPQHF.

This clone has only a few counts. The V and J genes are TRBV25-1 and TRBJ1-1; the D gene is possibly TRBD1 (5 bases). This CDR3 comprises 11 residues. The germline gives CDR1 MGHDK, CDR2 SYGVNS. The ends were cut back, 4 bases at V and 10 bases at J, with 10 bases in the middle. The DNA for the CDR3 is TGTGCCAGCAGTGCCGGGACTAGAGCTTTCTTT. Translation gives CASSAGTRAFF.

This chain uses TRBV7-9 with TRBJ1-2; maybe TRBD1 (6 bases). Per germline, CDR1 SEHNR and CDR2 FQNEAQ (reference sequence). The V end lost 5 bases, the J end lost 4 bases, and 11 bases lay between the germline ends. The CDR3 contains 13 residues. The CDR3 spells CASSRTERYGYTF. CDR3 DNA sequence: TGTGCCAGCAGCCGGACAGAACGCTATGGCTACACCTTC.

This clone was detected once. This chain connects TRBV27 to TRBJ1-2; TRBD1 might be the D (5 bases). CDR3 length: 15 amino acids. V dropped 2 bases and J dropped 0 bases, with 10 bases sitting between them. The germline V gene encodes CDR1 MNHEY and CDR2 SMNVEV (reference sequence). In DNA, the CDR3 is TGTGCCAGCAGTTTAGGGGGGGTTGCTAACTATGGCTACACCTTC. As protein: CASSLGGVANYGYTF.

This sequence joins TRBV6-5 and TRBJ2-5; tentatively, D is TRBD1 (5 bases). V lost 9 bases and J 1 base, leaving 9 bases between the germline ends. The CDR3 has 12 amino acids. Germline V gene data show CDR1 as MNHEY and CDR2 as SVGAGI. In DNA form, the CDR3 reads TGTGCCAGTACAGGAGCCCAAGAGACCCAGTACTTC. Encoded protein: CASTGAQETQYF.

There are a few counts of this clone. The J gene is TRBJ2-5, the V gene TRBV19; 9 bases align to TRBD1. Germline V lookup: CDR1 LNHDA, CDR2 SQIVND (reference sequence). The J segment lost 5 bases and the V segment lost 7 bases, leaving 8 bases of the junction unmatched. The CDR3 is 14 amino acids. The CDR3 nucleotides read TGTGCCAGTACCAACAGGGGGCTCGGGGAGACCCAGTACTTC. Residues: CASTNRGLGETQYF. Using reference TRBV19 and TRBJ2-5 for the parts outside the CDR3, the full variable domain is DGGITQSPKYLFRKEGQNVTLSCEQNLNHDAMYWYRQDPGQGLRLIYYSQIVNDFQKGDIAEGYSVSREKKESFPLTVTSAQKNPTAFYLCASTNRGLGETQYFGPGTRLLVL.

This clone turned up a few times. The genes are TRBV7-2 and TRBJ1-4, with D maybe TRBD1 (6 bases). Germline V gives CDR1 SGHTA, CDR2 FQGNSA. Trimming took off 5 bases at V and 6 bases at J, with 13 bases between the two ends. This CDR3 has 14 residues. CDR3 nucleotides: TGTGCCAGCAGCCCCCGGAGGACAGATGAAAAACTGTTTTTT. Translation: CASSPRRTDEKLFF.

The CDR3 is CASSSRAQTGGAYGYTF. CDR3 coding DNA: TGTGCCAGCAGCTCCCGAGCCCAGACAGGGGGTGCCTATGGCTACACCTTC. The genes are TRBV11-2 and TRBJ1-2; TRBD1 agrees at 9 bases. This CDR3 region has 17 residues. Germline-derived CDR1 and CDR2 are SGHAT and FQNNGV. V was pared by 4 bases and J by 4 bases, with 13 bases of the junction left unmatched.

The chain has TRBV5-5 and TRBJ1-6, with a possible D match to TRBD1 (6 bases). Germline V lookup: CDR1 SGHKS, CDR2 YYEKEE (reference sequence). This CDR3 contains 15 residues. The V gene lost 2 bases and the J gene lost 7 bases, with 13 bases spanning the gap. The CDR3 DNA sequence: TGTGCCAGCAGCTTCCGGGACACCGGGAATTCACCCCTCCACTTT. Its translation: CASSFRDTGNSPLHF.

The J gene is TRBJ1-2, the V gene TRBV21-1; the table's TRBD1 call for D was not verified on the DNA. TRBV21-1 is described as a pseudogene. The CDR3 spans 15 residues. As DNA, the CDR3 is TGTGCCAGCAGCAAAGACAGGGGGCGCAGCTATGGCTACACCTTC. Translation gives CASSKDRGRSYGYTF.

The J gene is TRBJ2-7, the V gene TRBV7-8, with 8 bases fitting TRBD2. Per germline, CDR1 SGHVS and CDR2 FQNEAQ. Trimming at V came to 2 bases and at J to 4 bases, leaving 7 bases not matched to a gene. The CDR3 extends over 15 amino acids. The CDR3, as DNA: TGTGCCAGCAGCTTAAGCTCTAGCGGGCCGTACGAGCAGTACTTC. It codes for CASSLSSSGPYEQYF.

This clone has only a few counts. The chain joins TRBV3-1 (or the pseudogene TRBV3-2) to TRBJ1-1; perhaps TRBD1 as D (6 bases). Trimming stripped 0 bases from V and 5 bases from J, with 13 bases between. There are 15 residues in the CDR3. CDR1 and CDR2 from the germline V gene are LGHDT and YNNKEL (reference sequence). CDR3 sequence (DNA): TGTGCCAGCAGCCAAGATCAAGGGGGAGCAACTGAAGCTTTCTTT. Its protein product is CASSQDQGGATEAFF.

The chain employs TRBV3-1 (or the pseudogene TRBV3-2) and TRBJ1-2; 8 bases agree with TRBD1. The length of the CDR3 is 15 residues. V lost 3 bases, J lost 2 bases, and 5 bases stayed unmatched. CDR1 is LGHDT and CDR2 is YNNKEL in the germline V gene (reference sequence). The CDR3: CASSHLGQGNYGYTF. Here the CDR3 DNA reads TGTGCCAGCAGCCACCTCGGACAGGGCAACTATGGCTACACCTTC.

The rearrangement uses TRBV4-1 and TRBJ2-4; TRBD2 matches 9 bases. The CDR3 runs to 17 residues. The junction had 8 bases not matched to a gene; V was cut back by 1 base and J by 4 bases. Germline V lookup: CDR1 MGHRA, CDR2 YSYEKL. CDR3 nucleotides: TGCGCCAGCAGCCAAGTTGCGGGGGGGGCGGGAAAAAACATTCAGTACTTC. This translates into CASSQVAGGAGKNIQYF.

This clone was detected only a few times. One end of the junction fails to match germline, which may point to a read error. The chain links TRBV7-9 to TRBJ1-3; D perhaps matches TRBD1 (6 bases). CDR1 SEHNR and CDR2 FQNEAQ come from the germline V gene (reference sequence). The length of the CDR3 is 13 residues. The CDR3 sequence: CAGQFVSENTIYF. DNA for the CDR3: TGTGCCGGACAGTTCGTCTCTGAAAACACCATATATTTT.

This CDR3 reads CASSSPTGNPYEQYF. DNA for the CDR3: TGTGCCAGCAGCTCGCCGACAGGGAACCCCTACGAGCAGTACTTC. The chain has TRBV5-4 and TRBJ2-7, with 7 nucleotides matching TRBD1. Trimming removed 3 bases from V and 2 bases from J; junction bases left unmatched: 8. Germline V gives CDR1 SGHNT, CDR2 YYREEE (reference sequence). This CDR3 contains 15 residues.

The rearrangement joins TRBV29-1 to TRBJ1-1; D is uncertain. Germline lookup yields CDR1 SQVTM and CDR2 ANQGSEA. Trimming cost V 6 bases and J 8 bases, with 13 bases left between them. The CDR3 loop spans 11 amino acids. The CDR3 sequence: CSVESFTEAFF. For the CDR3, the DNA is TGCAGCGTCGAATCTTTCACAGAAGCTTTCTTT.

V usage is TRBV4-3 and J usage is TRBJ1-2; 7 nucleotides agree with TRBD1. Trimming cost V 6 bases and J 3 bases; bases outside gene matches: 4. The V gene's germline CDR1 is LGHNA and CDR2 YSLEER. The CDR3 is 13 residues long. The CDR3 DNA reads as TGCGCCAGCAGTGACAGGGCCGACTATGGCTACACCTTC. Its translation: CASSDRADYGYTF.

The rearrangement links TRBV5-1 to TRBJ2-2; D gene unclear. CDR1 SGHRS and CDR2 YFSETQ come from the germline V gene. CDR3 length: 13 residues. The V and J ends lost 4 bases and 6 bases respectively, with 10 bases between them. CDR3 loop: CASSVGASGELFF. The CDR3 DNA follows: TGCGCCAGCAGCGTAGGAGCCTCCGGGGAGCTGTTTTTT.

The V call is TRBV18, the J call TRBJ2-7; 7 bases line up with TRBD1. Trimming took 5 bases from V and 11 from J; bases not matched to a gene: 6. This CDR3 spans 11 amino acids. Germline CDR1 and CDR2: KGHSH and LQKENI. The CDR3 protein is CASSGGGQEYF. The CDR3, as DNA: TGTGCCAGCTCAGGAGGAGGACAGGAGTACTTC. Using reference TRBV18 and TRBJ2-7 for the parts outside the CDR3, the full variable domain is NAGVMQNPRHLVRRRGQEARLRCSPMKGHSHVYWYRQLPEEGLKFMVYLQKENIIDESGMPKERFSAEFPKEGPSILRIQQVVRGDSAAYFCASSGGGQEYFGPGTRLTVT.

This clone was seen just once. The V and J genes are TRBV5-6 and TRBJ1-2; possibly TRBD1 for D (6 bases). Trimming removed 4 bases at V and 8 bases at J, with 21 bases between. Germline CDR1 SGHDT, CDR2 YYEEEE. This CDR3 has 15 amino acids. The CDR3 bases are TGTGCCAGCAGCCCGGCCTCGACAGGCGCCGAGGGCTACACCTTC. Translation: CASSPASTGAEGYTF.

This chain joins TRBV27 and TRBJ1-6; D unresolved. CDR3 length: 13 residues. Germline values: CDR1 MNHEY, CDR2 SMNVEV (reference sequence). The ends were cut back, 4 bases at V and 7 bases at J, with 8 bases in the middle. The CDR3 loop reads CASSWARNSPLHF. CDR3 nucleotides: TGTGCCAGCAGTTGGGCAAGGAATTCACCCCTCCACTTT.

The chain combines TRBV13 with TRBJ1-2, with 10 positions matching TRBD1. Per germline, CDR1 PRHDT and CDR2 FYEKMQ (reference sequence). The length of the CDR3 is 14 residues. V lost 3 bases and J lost 5; bases outside the gene matches: 3. CDR3 loop: CASSLGQGWYGYTF. The CDR3 DNA reads as TGTGCCAGCAGCTTGGGACAGGGGTGGTATGGCTACACCTTC.